The 16 T cell receptor beta chains below were found in one sample sequenced in a study of T cell responses to AZD1222 COVID-19 vaccine (dated by TCRdb to about 2021). Taken with the paper, the label for time point translates to: about 28 days (+/-7) after the second vaccine dose. The method behind the library was the immunoSEQ multiplex PCR assay. As stored in TCRdb, this immuneACCESS dataset retains in-frame rearrangements with V and J assigned. A fraction of the clones does not appear; measured against another copy, unresolved V genes explain less than half of the discrepancy, and the remainder lacks a known reason. The sample contains around 89,000 clones, approximately 91% of them found a single time. The ten top clones hold 5% to 6.5% of the sample. The sequencing here drew on peripheral blood, taken 28 days after the second AZD1222 dose. Every receptor here comes from an adult who received the AZD1222 COVID-19 vaccine.

The chain combines TRBV19 with TRBJ1-2, with D hard to call. Germline-derived CDR1 and CDR2 are LNHDA and SQIVND (reference sequence). V lost 7 bases to trimming and J lost 0 bases, with 15 bases between them. The CDR3 covers 15 residues. CDR3 residues: CASNPFLGANYGYTF. CDR3 sequence (DNA): TGTGCCAGTAACCCTTTTTTGGGTGCTAACTATGGCTACACCTTC.

V is TRBV5-1 and J is TRBJ2-7; 7 positions agree with TRBD1. The ends lost 0 bases at V and 6 bases at J; junction bases unmatched: 6. The CDR3 contains 14 residues. Looked up from germline, CDR1 is SGHRS and CDR2 is YFSETQ. The CDR3 reads CASSLVGTVSEQYF. CDR3 in DNA: TGCGCCAGCAGCTTGGTCGGGACAGTATCCGAGCAGTACTTC.

CDR3 amino acids: CAWSLGPLSTDTQYF. For the CDR3, the DNA is TGTGCCTGGAGCCTCGGGCCCTTAAGCACAGATACGCAGTATTTT. The V and J genes are TRBV30 and TRBJ2-3; D not resolved. The germline V and J ends were trimmed by 3 bases and 0 bases, with 13 bases remaining between them. This CDR3 contains 15 residues. From germline, CDR1 is GTSNPN and CDR2 SVGIG (reference sequence). Using reference TRBV30 and TRBJ2-3 for the parts outside the CDR3, the full variable domain is SQTIHQWPATLVQPVGSPLSLECTVEGTSNPNLYWYRQAAGRGLQLLFYSVGIGQISSEVPQNLSASRPQDRQFILSSKKLLLSDSGFYLCAWSLGPLSTDTQYFGPGTRLTVL.

This clone showed up just once. The gene calls are TRBV24-1 and TRBJ2-2; possible D gene TRBD2, 6 bases. The V gene's germline CDR1 is KGHDR and CDR2 SFDVKD. The CDR3 spans 16 residues. With 1 base removed from V and 0 bases from J, the gap between germline ends came to 8 bases. The CDR3 is CATSDFRTTNTGELFF. The DNA of the CDR3 is TGTGCCACCAGTGATTTCCGGACTACGAACACCGGGGAGCTGTTTTTT.

This chain connects TRBV19 to TRBJ1-1; unclear D gene. The V gene lost 3 bases and the J gene lost 4 bases, with 9 bases spanning the gap. The length of the CDR3 is 13 residues. Germline V gene data show CDR1 as LNHDA and CDR2 as SQIVND (reference sequence). The CDR3 region has the DNA TGTGCCAGTAGTATTATGGGTACCACTGAAGCTTTCTTT. Residues: CASSIMGTTEAFF.

This chain connects TRBV30 to TRBJ1-4; D perhaps matches TRBD1 (5 bases). V was shortened by 8 bases and J by 8 bases, with 12 bases between the two germline ends. CDR1 GTSNPN and CDR2 SVGIG come from the germline V gene (reference sequence). The CDR3 is 11 amino acids. CDR3 bases: TGTGCCGGGGCCGAGGGGGAAAAACTGTTTTTT. It codes for CAGAEGEKLFF.

J is TRBJ2-3 and V is TRBV19; D is unresolved. This CDR3 is 13 amino acids long. V was pared by 3 bases and J by 6 bases, with 10 bases between. Germline V gives CDR1 LNHDA, CDR2 SQIVND (reference sequence). CDR3 DNA sequence: TGTGCCAGTAGTATCAGGCCCGGGGATACGCAGTATTTT. Translated: CASSIRPGDTQYF.

The chain recombines TRBV9 with TRBJ2-7; the match to TRBD2 covers 9 bases. CDR3 length: 15 residues. Germline values: CDR1 SGDLS, CDR2 YYNGEE. The junction had 5 bases not matched to a gene; V was cut back by 0 bases and J by 4 bases. The CDR3 DNA reads as TGTGCCAGCAGCGTAGGGGCTAGCGGGGTTTACGAGCAGTACTTC. Its protein product is CASSVGASGVYEQYF.

The V call is TRBV12-5, the J call TRBJ2-7, with 7 bases matching TRBD1. V lost 7 bases to trimming and J lost 4 bases; unmatched junction nucleotides: 13. Per germline, CDR1 LGHNT and CDR2 FRNRAP. The CDR3 covers 15 residues. CDR3 DNA sequence: TGTGCTAGTGCCCCAAGACAGGGAACGTTTTACGAGCAGTACTTC. It yields the protein CASAPRQGTFYEQYF. The full variable domain, rest sourced from reference TRBV12-5 and TRBJ2-7, is DARVTQTPRHKVTEMGQEVTMRCQPILGHNTVFWYRQTMMQGLELLAYFRNRAPLDDSGMPKDRFSAEMPDATLATLKIQPSEPRDSAVYFCASAPRQGTFYEQYFGPGTRLTVT.

The chain recombines TRBV28 with TRBJ1-2, with D tentatively TRBD1 (5 bases). This CDR3 is built from 16 residues. Germline V lookup: CDR1 MDHEN, CDR2 SYDVKM. V was cut by 3 bases and J by 6 bases, with 20 bases left in between. The CDR3 DNA sequence: TGTGCCAGCAGTTTTATGGGGGGAGTTAATGGAGATGGCTACACCTTC. Amino acids: CASSFMGGVNGDGYTF.

The CDR3 is CASSQPPGTGLEQYF. The CDR3 nucleotides read TGCGCCAGCAGTCAACCTCCCGGGACAGGGTTGGAGCAGTACTTC. The rearrangement links TRBV23-1 to TRBJ2-7, with 9 nucleotides matching TRBD1. TRBV23-1 is reported as an ORF; its role is uncertain. The CDR3 contains 15 residues. V gave up 2 bases and J gave up 7 bases; unmatched junction bases: 9.

The J gene is TRBJ2-7, the V gene TRBV7-6; 10 bases are shared with TRBD1. The CDR3 is 16 residues long. Germline CDR1 is SGHVS and CDR2 is FNYEAQ. The J segment lost 1 base and the V segment lost 4 bases, leaving 7 bases of the junction unmatched. CDR3 loop: CASSSGPGQGSYEQYF. The DNA of the CDR3 is TGTGCCAGCAGCTCTGGGCCGGGACAGGGGTCCTACGAGCAGTACTTC.

The chain joins TRBV11-3 to TRBJ1-6, with D hard to call. Trimming removed 0 bases at V and 8 bases at J, with 8 bases between. Germline V gene sequence: CDR1 SGHNT, CDR2 YENEEA. The length of the CDR3 is 14 residues. The DNA of the CDR3 is TGTGCCAGCAGCTTAGACAGGAGCTATTCACCCCTCCACTTT. Residues: CASSLDRSYSPLHF.

The V and J genes are TRBV5-6 and TRBJ2-3; 11 nucleotides align to TRBD2. The V and J ends lost 3 bases and 6 bases, in that order; junction bases with no gene match: 9. CDR3 length equals 16 residues. Germline CDR1 SGHDT, CDR2 YYEEEE. CDR3 sequence: CASSSRVAGGPDTQYF. The CDR3 coding sequence is TGTGCCAGCAGCTCGAGGGTAGCGGGGGGGCCTGATACGCAGTATTTT.

This sequence joins TRBV28 and TRBJ1-2; perhaps TRBD1 as D (5 bases). The CDR3 is made up of 13 amino acids. From germline, CDR1 is MDHEN and CDR2 SYDVKM. Trimming pared 6 bases from V and 2 bases from J, leaving 10 bases between. The CDR3: CASRGQKNYGYTF. The CDR3 region has the DNA TGTGCCAGCAGGGGGCAGAAAAACTATGGCTACACCTTC.

V usage is TRBV28 and J usage is TRBJ1-1; D call uncertain. The CDR3 spans 11 residues. V was clipped by 4 bases and J by 1 base, with 1 base between them. Germline V lookup: CDR1 MDHEN, CDR2 SYDVKM. The CDR3 loop reads CASSWNTEAFF. The CDR3, as DNA: TGTGCCAGCAGTTGGAACACTGAAGCTTTCTTT.